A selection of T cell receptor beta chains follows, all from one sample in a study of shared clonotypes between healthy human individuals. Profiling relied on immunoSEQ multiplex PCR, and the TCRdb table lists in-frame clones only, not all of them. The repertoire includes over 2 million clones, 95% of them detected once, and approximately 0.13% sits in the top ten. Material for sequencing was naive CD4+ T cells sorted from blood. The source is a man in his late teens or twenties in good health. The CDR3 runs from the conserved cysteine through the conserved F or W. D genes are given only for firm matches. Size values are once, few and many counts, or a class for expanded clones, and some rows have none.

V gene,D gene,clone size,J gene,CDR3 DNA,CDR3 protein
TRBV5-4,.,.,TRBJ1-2,TGTGCCAGCAGCTTACAGGATAACTATGGCTACACCTTC,CASSLQDNYGYTF
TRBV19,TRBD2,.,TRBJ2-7,TGTGCCAGTAGCCCACTAGCGGGAGGTGCCTACGAGCAGTACTTC,CASSPLAGGAYEQYF
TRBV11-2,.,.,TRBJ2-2,TGTGCCAGCAGGGAGAACACCGGGGAGCTGTTTTTT,CASRENTGELFF
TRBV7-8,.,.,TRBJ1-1,TGTGCCAGCAGCCCCTTCTCCGGACCACTTGAAGCTTTCTTT,CASSPFSGPLEAFF
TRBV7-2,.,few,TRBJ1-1,TGTGCCAGCAGCTTAGAGGGGATGAACACTGAAGCTTTCTTT,CASSLEGMNTEAFF
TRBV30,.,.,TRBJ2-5,TGTGCCTGGAGTGTACGCGTGGAGACCCAGTACTTC,CAWSVRVETQYF
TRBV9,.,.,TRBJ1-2,TGTGCCAGCAGCGGTCGTGAGAACTATGGCTACACCTTC,CASSGRENYGYTF
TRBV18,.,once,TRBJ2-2,TGTGCCAGCTCAGTCCGCAGGGAGACCGGGGAGCTGTTTTTT,CASSVRRETGELFF
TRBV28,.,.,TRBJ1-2,TGTGCCAGTTACCTGACTGGCGGCTACACCTTC,CASYLTGGYTF
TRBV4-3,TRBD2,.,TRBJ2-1,TGCGCCAGCAGCCAGGACACTAGCGGACGCAATGAGCAGTTCTTC,CASSQDTSGRNEQFF
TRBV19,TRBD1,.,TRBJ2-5,TGTGCCAGTAGTGCGACAAGACAGGGGGCTAAAGAGACCCAGTACTTC,CASSATRQGAKETQYF
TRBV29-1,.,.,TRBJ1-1,TGCAGCGTCGGACGGAACACTGAAGCTTTCTTT,CSVGRNTEAFF
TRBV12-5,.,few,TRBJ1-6,TGTGCTAGTGGTTTGGTACTTGAATCACCCCTCCACTTT,CASGLVLESPLHF
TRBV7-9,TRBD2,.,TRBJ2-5,TGTGCCAGCAGCCGCCTAGCGGGAGTTAGAGAGACCCAGTACTTC,CASSRLAGVRETQYF
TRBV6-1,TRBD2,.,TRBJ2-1,TGTGCCAGCAGTGGTCTGGCGGGGGGGGTAAGTGAGCAGTTCTTC,CASSGLAGGVSEQFF
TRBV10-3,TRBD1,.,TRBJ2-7,TGTGCCATCAGCGCGGGACAGGACAGCTCCTACGAGCAGTACTTC,CAISAGQDSSYEQYF
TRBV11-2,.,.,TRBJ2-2,TGTGCCAGCAGCATACTACAGGGCACCGGGGAGCTGTTTTTT,CASSILQGTGELFF
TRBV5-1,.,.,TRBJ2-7,TGCGCCAGCAGCTTTCAAAATCCCACAGATAATCCGTACTTC,CASSFQNPTDNPYF
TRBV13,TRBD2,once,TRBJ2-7,TGTGCCAGCAGCCAACTAGCGGGGAGGGACTACGAGCAGTACTTC,CASSQLAGRDYEQYF
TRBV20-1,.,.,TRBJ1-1,TGCAGTGCCATTCCACAGGGAGAAGCTTTCTTT,CSAIPQGEAFF
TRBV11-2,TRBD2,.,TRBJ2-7,TGTGCCAGCAGCCCTTTCGGGACTAGCTCCTACGAGCAGTACTTC,CASSPFGTSSYEQYF
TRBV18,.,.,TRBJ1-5,TGTGCCAGCTCACCCGCGTTTAGCAATCAGCCCCAGCATTTT,CASSPAFSNQPQHF
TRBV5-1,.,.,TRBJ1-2,TGCGCCAGCAGGGACCAGGGTGACTATGGCTACACCTTC,CASRDQGDYGYTF
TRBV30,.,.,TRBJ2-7,TGTGCCTGGAGTGGGCTCAGAAGGGCACGGGGCGAGCAGTACTTC,CAWSGLRRARGEQYF
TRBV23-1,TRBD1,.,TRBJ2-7,TGCGCCAGCAGTCAATTTGCCGGGACAGGGGCGGTTGCCAGGGTTGACGAGCAGTACTTC,CASSQFAGTGAVARVDEQYF
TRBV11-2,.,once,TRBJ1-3,TGTGCCAGCAGCTTCGCTAGGGGTTTGTCCATATATTTT,CASSFARGLSIYF
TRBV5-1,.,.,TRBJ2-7,TGCGCCAGCAGCTTGTCCCCAGACTCCTACGAGCAGTACTTC,CASSLSPDSYEQYF
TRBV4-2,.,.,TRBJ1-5,TGTGCCAGCAGCCCTTCACGGGGGGTGAGCAATCAGCCCCAGCATTTT,CASSPSRGVSNQPQHF
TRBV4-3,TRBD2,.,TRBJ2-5,TGCGCCAGCAGCCAAGATTACACGGGAGGGGGTATTGAGACCCAGTACTTC,CASSQDYTGGGIETQYF
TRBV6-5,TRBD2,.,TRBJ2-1,TGTGCCAGCAGTTACCTCGGCGGGGGCTCCTACAATGAGCAGTTCTTC,CASSYLGGGSYNEQFF
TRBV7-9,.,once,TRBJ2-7,TGTGCCAGCAGCTTAGATGGTCATCCCTACGAGCAGTACTTC,CASSLDGHPYEQYF
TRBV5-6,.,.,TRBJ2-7,TGTGCCAGCAGCAATCTCCGAGCTAACGAGCAGTACTTC,CASSNLRANEQYF
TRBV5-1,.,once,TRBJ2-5,TGCGCCAGCAGCTTGGGCCTAGTGGAGACCCAGTACTTC,CASSLGLVETQYF
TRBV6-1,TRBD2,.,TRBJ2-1,TGTGCCAGCAGTGAAGTTTTAGCGGGACTAGCGGGGGAATACAATGAGCAGTTCTTC,CASSEVLAGLAGEYNEQFF
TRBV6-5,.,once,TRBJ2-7,TGTGCCAGCAGTTACTCCCCCCGGGGTTCCTACGAGCAGTACTTC,CASSYSPRGSYEQYF
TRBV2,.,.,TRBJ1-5,TGTGCCAGCAGCCATACACAAAGCAATCAGCCCCAGCATTTT,CASSHTQSNQPQHF
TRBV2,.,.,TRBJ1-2,TGTGCCAGCAGGCCCGGTCCCCAGAGAGGCTACACCTTC,CASRPGPQRGYTF
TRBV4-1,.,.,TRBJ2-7,TGCGCCAGCAGCCAACCTGACCGCTACGAGCAGTACTTC,CASSQPDRYEQYF
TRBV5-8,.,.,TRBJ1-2,TGTGCCAGCAGCGCAGGGTTCTATGGCTACACCTTC,CASSAGFYGYTF
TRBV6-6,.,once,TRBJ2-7,TGTGCCAGCATAGGGCAGACCTACGAGCAGTACTTC,CASIGQTYEQYF
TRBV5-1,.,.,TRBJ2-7,TGCGCCAGCCGGATCCAGGCGGGTGGGGTCTGGGCGGACGAGCAGTACTTC,CASRIQAGGVWADEQYF
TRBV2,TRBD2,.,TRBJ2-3,TGTGCCAGCGGAAGCGGGGGAATCACAGATACGCAGTATTTT,CASGSGGITDTQYF
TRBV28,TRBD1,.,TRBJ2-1,TGTGCCAGCAGTTTGACTCTTCCGGGACAGGGATATTCGGATGAGCAGTTCTTC,CASSLTLPGQGYSDEQFF
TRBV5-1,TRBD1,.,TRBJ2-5,TGCGCCAGCAGCCCTGGACAGGGGTTGGAGACCCAGTACTTC,CASSPGQGLETQYF
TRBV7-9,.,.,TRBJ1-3,TGTGCCACCGCAGCTATTGGAAACACCATATATTTT,CATAAIGNTIYF
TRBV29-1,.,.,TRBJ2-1,TGCAGCGTTGTGGGGCAGTCCTACAATGAGCAGTTCTTC,CSVVGQSYNEQFF
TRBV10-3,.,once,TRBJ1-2,TGTGCCATCCTGGCATCGACTTCGCAGAATGGCTACACCTTC,CAILASTSQNGYTF
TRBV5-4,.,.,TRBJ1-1,TGTGCCAGCAGCTTGAACCCGGACGGAAGGGGCACTGAAGCTTTCTTT,CASSLNPDGRGTEAFF
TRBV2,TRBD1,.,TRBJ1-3,TGTGCCAGCAGTGGAGGGACAGCTGGAAACACCATATATTTT,CASSGGTAGNTIYF
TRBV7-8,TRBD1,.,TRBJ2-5,TGTGCCAGTTCCCCCGGGACAGGAAAAGAGACCCAGTACTTC,CASSPGTGKETQYF